The 30 T cell receptor beta chains reported below all come from one sample, sequenced in a study of blood T cell repertoires in COVID-19. TCRdb keeps only in-frame clones here, not all; method: immunoSEQ multiplex PCR. The sample yields about 310,000 clones, roughly 90% seen once. The sample taken for sequencing was PBMCs or T cells enriched from blood (not recorded which). These receptors all stem from a young woman who had recovered from COVID-19.

The gene calls are TRBV18 and TRBJ2-5; 7 bases agree with TRBD2. The junction had 16 bases not matched to a gene; V was cut back by 4 bases and J by 5 bases. This CDR3 has 17 amino acids. Per the germline V gene, CDR1 is KGHSH and CDR2 is LQKENI. CDR3 protein: CASSLFASGLPGETQYF. DNA of the CDR3: TGTGCCAGCTCACTATTTGCTAGCGGCTTGCCAGGGGAGACCCAGTACTTC. The entire variable domain, with the rest obtained from reference TRBV18 and TRBJ2-5, is as follows: NAGVMQNPRHLVRRRGQEARLRCSPMKGHSHVYWYRQLPEEGLKFMVYLQKENIIDESGMPKERFSAEFPKEGPSILRIQQVVRGDSAAYFCASSLFASGLPGETQYFGPGTRLLVL.

About this clone itself: One junction end does not reproduce the germline sequence, and a read error may be involved. The CDR3 nucleotides read TGTGCCAGCAGCGCGGACAGTCGGGACTTC. It specifies CASSADSRDF. The rearrangement joins TRBV28 to TRBJ1-2; TRBD1 might be the D (6 bases). Per the germline V gene, CDR1 is MDHEN and CDR2 is SYDVKM. This CDR3 region has 10 residues.

This chain links TRBV7-9 with TRBJ2-1; 9 bases agree with TRBD2. Germline CDR1 SEHNR, CDR2 FQNEAQ (reference sequence). The length of the CDR3 is 15 residues. V gave up 1 base and J gave up 5 bases; unmatched junction bases: 3. CDR3 nucleotide sequence: TGTGCCAGCAGCTTAGGACTAGCGGAAAACAATGAGCAGTTCTTC. Translation: CASSLGLAENNEQFF.

The V and J genes are TRBV4-2 and TRBJ1-3, with no clear D. Trimming pared 0 bases from V and 8 bases from J, leaving 5 bases between. CDR1 and CDR2 (germline): LGHNA, YNFKEQ. The CDR3 totals 12 residues. CDR3 coding DNA: TGTGCCAGCAGCCAAGATCGGGACACCATATATTTT. Residues: CASSQDRDTIYF.

The V gene is TRBV5-5, the J gene TRBJ2-7; D remains ambiguous. Trimming cost V 5 bases and J 3 bases, with 15 bases left between them. Germline V gene lookup returns CDR1 SGHKS and CDR2 YYEKEE (reference sequence). The CDR3 loop spans 14 amino acids. The CDR3: CASSLLIEVYEQYF. As DNA, the CDR3 is TGTGCCAGCAGTCTTCTTATCGAGGTCTACGAGCAGTACTTC.

The chain carries TRBV2 and TRBJ1-2; D is ambiguous. Per germline, CDR1 SNHLY and CDR2 FYNNEI. The CDR3 extends over 12 amino acids. The V gene lost 7 bases and the J gene lost 3 bases, with 9 bases spanning the gap. The DNA of the CDR3 is TGTGCCAGCAATCGGCAGGACTATGGCTACACCTTC. It yields the protein CASNRQDYGYTF.

This chain links TRBV28 with TRBJ1-4; D ambiguous. The CDR3 sequence is 14 residues long. Trimming pared 2 bases from V and 8 bases from J, leaving 12 bases between. The germline CDR1 and CDR2 sequences are MDHEN and SYDVKM. CDR3 sequence (DNA): TGTGCCAGCAGTTTAGGAGGGTTGAGGGAAAAACTGTTTTTT. Translating it yields CASSLGGLREKLFF. Together with reference TRBV28 and TRBJ1-4, the CDR3 gives the full variable domain: DVKVTQSSRYLVKRTGEKVFLECVQDMDHENMFWYRQDPGLGLRLIYFSYDVKMKEKGDIPEGYSVSREKKERFSLILESASTNQTSMYLCASSLGGLREKLFFGSGTQLSVL.

The J gene is TRBJ1-1, the V gene TRBV7-2; 8 bases fit TRBD1. CDR1 and CDR2 (germline): SGHTA, FQGNSA. This CDR3 is built from 12 residues. V dropped 4 bases and J dropped 10; count of bases not matched to a gene: 5. CDR3 sequence: CASSSQQGVAFF. CDR3 sequence (DNA): TGTGCCAGCAGCTCACAACAGGGGGTAGCTTTCTTT. Drawing the rest from reference TRBV7-2 and TRBJ1-1, the complete variable domain is GAGVSQSPSNKVTEKGKDVELRCDPISGHTALYWYRQSLGQGLEFLIYFQGNSAPDKSGLPSDRFSAERTGGSVSTLTIQRTQQEDSAVYLCASSSQQGVAFFGQGTRLTVV.

The rearrangement links TRBV7-2 to TRBJ1-5; D is uncertain. The germline V gene encodes CDR1 SGHTA and CDR2 FQGNSA. The CDR3 totals 14 residues. Trimming took 5 bases from V and 0 from J, leaving 8 bases between them. The CDR3 nucleotides are TGTGCCAGCAGCCCCACAAGTAGCAATCAGCCCCAGCATTTT. Translation gives CASSPTSSNQPQHF.

In regard to this clone: The junction does not match germline at one end; this may be a read error. This same CDR3 is encoded by further DNA sequences in the sample. For the CDR3, the DNA is TGTGCTACCAGCAGTCTTATTACGACTCGTTACACCTACGAGCAGTACTTC. Its translation: CATSSLITTRYTYEQYF. This chain joins TRBV15 and TRBJ2-7; D is uncertain. CDR1 and CDR2 (germline): LNHNV, YYDKDF (reference sequence). The CDR3 consists of 17 residues.

This chain joins TRBV14 and TRBJ1-2; D is undetermined. The CDR3 consists of 15 residues. V was cut by 3 bases and J by 3 bases, with 14 bases left in between. Looked up from germline, CDR1 is SGHDN and CDR2 is FVKESK. CDR3 DNA sequence: TGTGCCAGCAGCCATGATAGGACGGGGTACTATGGCTACACCTTC. Its protein is CASSHDRTGYYGYTF. Looking up the rest from reference TRBV14 and TRBJ1-2 gives the full variable domain: EAGVTQFPSHSVIEKGQTVTLRCDPISGHDNLYWYRRVMGKEIKFLLHFVKESKQDESGMPNNRFLAERTGGTYSTLKVQPAELEDSGVYFCASSHDRTGYYGYTFGSGTRLTVV.

CDR3 nucleotides: TGTGCCAGCAGTTTAGGGACAGAAAGCAATCAGCCCCAGCATTTT. Encoded protein: CASSLGTESNQPQHF. This sequence joins TRBV27 and TRBJ1-5; 7 bases match TRBD1. From germline, CDR1 is MNHEY and CDR2 SMNVEV (reference sequence). CDR3 length equals 15 residues. Trimming removed 2 bases from V and 1 base from J; junction bases left unmatched: 2.

V and J are TRBV27 and TRBJ1-1; D perhaps matches TRBD1 (5 bases). V shed 0 bases and J shed 10 bases, with 9 bases lying between them. The CDR3 consists of 12 residues. CDR1 and CDR2 from the germline V gene are MNHEY and SMNVEV (reference sequence). The CDR3 sequence: CASSLSGTRAFF. CDR3 in DNA: TGTGCCAGCAGTTTATCAGGGACTAGAGCTTTCTTT.

In nucleotides, the CDR3 is TGTGCCAGCAGTCCAACAGGGGTTTCACCCCTCCACTTT. It translates to CASSPTGVSPLHF. This chain connects TRBV28 to TRBJ1-6, with 7 bases aligning to TRBD1. Germline CDR1 reads MDHEN; CDR2 reads SYDVKM. J lost 9 bases, V lost 5 bases, and 4 bases had no gene match. This CDR3 contains 13 residues.

The rearrangement joins TRBV9 to TRBJ2-7; TRBD2 matches at 10 bases. Germline lookup yields CDR1 SGDLS and CDR2 YYNGEE. The CDR3 has 19 amino acids. Trimming took 2 bases from V and 1 from J; bases not matched to a gene: 15. The CDR3 bases are TGTGCCAGCAGCGTCCACCCCACCGGACTAGCGGATTTTTCCTACGAGCAGTACTTC. Translating gives CASSVHPTGLADFSYEQYF.

The rearrangement joins TRBV6-1 to TRBJ1-2; D not resolved. The CDR3 spans 16 residues. CDR1 MNHNS and CDR2 SASEGT come from the germline V gene. The V end was cut by 2 bases, the J end by 7 bases, with 20 bases between. In DNA, the CDR3 is TGTGCCAGCAGTGAATCGACGGCCGACTTGTTCAGTGGCTACACCTTC. It codes for CASSESTADLFSGYTF.

A single count supports this clone. The V gene is TRBV10-3, the J gene TRBJ2-7; D is possibly TRBD1 (6 bases). The CDR3 has 15 residues. The germline gives CDR1 ENHRY, CDR2 SYGVKD. Trimming pared 4 bases from V and 12 bases from J, leaving 25 bases between. The CDR3 spells CAISVGFDRRKEGYF. DNA of the CDR3: TGTGCCATCAGTGTTGGATTTGACAGGAGGAAGGAAGGGTACTTC.

V usage is TRBV10-1 and J usage is TRBJ2-5; D perhaps matches TRBD2 (6 bases). Germline V lookup: CDR1 WNHNN, CDR2 SYGVQD (reference sequence). The CDR3 loop spans 14 amino acids. V shed 5 bases and J shed 5 bases, with 15 bases lying between them. The CDR3 nucleotides are TGCGCCAGCAGTCCGGGGGACCCCGGGGAGACCCAGTACTTC. Residues: CASSPGDPGETQYF.

This chain connects TRBV19 to TRBJ1-6, with 7 bases fitting TRBD1. V was pared by 7 bases and J by 9 bases, with 12 bases of the junction left unmatched. Germline lookup yields CDR1 LNHDA and CDR2 SQIVND (reference sequence). The CDR3 consists of 15 residues. The CDR3 nucleotides are TGTGCCAGTACCCGGACAGGTGAACCTCCTTCACCCCTCCACTTT. This gives the protein CASTRTGEPPSPLHF.

V gene TRBV29-1 combines with J gene TRBJ2-2, with D possibly TRBD2 on 5 matching bases. The CDR3 spans 12 residues. In germline, CDR1 is SQVTM, CDR2 ANQGSEA. The V and J ends lost 7 bases and 7 bases respectively, with 13 bases between them. The CDR3 sequence is CSAQGSFGELFF. The CDR3 DNA sequence: TGCAGCGCCCAAGGGAGTTTCGGGGAGCTGTTTTTT.

The chain combines TRBV18 with TRBJ1-2; 10 bases are shared with TRBD1. This CDR3 spans 18 amino acids. Trimming took 2 bases from V and 4 from J; bases not matched to a gene: 13. Germline CDR1 and CDR2: KGHSH and LQKENI. CDR3 in DNA: TGTGCCAGCTCACCAACGTCCGGGACAGGGGCTTCAGGCTATGGCTACACCTTC. It translates to CASSPTSGTGASGYGYTF. Using reference TRBV18 and TRBJ1-2 for the parts outside the CDR3, the full variable domain is NAGVMQNPRHLVRRRGQEARLRCSPMKGHSHVYWYRQLPEEGLKFMVYLQKENIIDESGMPKERFSAEFPKEGPSILRIQQVVRGDSAAYFCASSPTSGTGASGYGYTFGSGTRLTVV.

V and J are TRBV6-6 and TRBJ1-5, with TRBD1 identical over 8 bases. Trimming cost V 6 bases and J 5 bases; bases outside gene matches: 12. This CDR3 spans 16 amino acids. Per the germline V gene, CDR1 is MNHNY and CDR2 is SVGAGI (reference sequence). CDR3 sequence reads: CASRWGQDPNYQPQHF. The CDR3 DNA is TGTGCCAGCAGGTGGGGACAGGATCCCAATTATCAGCCCCAGCATTTT.

On this clone itself: The sample carries other DNA sequences with the same CDR3. The chain links TRBV16 to TRBJ1-5; D possibly corresponds to TRBD1 (5 bases). The ends were cut back, 0 bases at V and 4 bases at J, with 7 bases in the middle. Germline CDR1 KGHSY, CDR2 FQNENV. The length of the CDR3 is 14 residues. The CDR3 DNA sequence: TGTGCCAGCAGCCAATCGGGGGGAAATCAGCCCCAGCATTTT. Translated: CASSQSGGNQPQHF.

In its sample, this clone was seen once. V is TRBV5-6 and J is TRBJ2-7, with D possibly matching TRBD2 (6 bases). V dropped 3 bases and J dropped 1 base, with 8 bases sitting between them. Germline loops: CDR1 SGHDT, CDR2 YYEEEE. The CDR3 has 13 amino acids. For the CDR3, the DNA is TGTGCCAGCAGCTGGGACTTTTCCTACGAGCAGTACTTC. This translates into CASSWDFSYEQYF.

The chain employs TRBV3-1 (or the pseudogene TRBV3-2) and TRBJ1-2; no clear D. Germline-derived CDR1 and CDR2 are LGHDT and YNNKEL (reference sequence). V was shortened by 5 bases and J by 7 bases, with 11 bases between the two germline ends. The CDR3 runs 12 residues. The CDR3: CASSGREFGYTF. For the CDR3, the DNA is TGTGCCAGCAGCGGACGGGAGTTTGGCTACACCTTC.

This chain uses TRBV13 with TRBJ1-4; TRBD1 is a possible D gene (6 bases). The germline gives CDR1 PRHDT, CDR2 FYEKMQ (reference sequence). This CDR3 has 18 residues. V was clipped by 1 base and J by 4 bases, with 19 bases between them. CDR3 in DNA: TGTGCCAGCAGCTTAGTCAGAGGTACTACAGGGAGTAATGAAAAACTGTTTTTT. It encodes CASSLVRGTTGSNEKLFF. Supplemented by reference TRBV13 and TRBJ1-4, the full variable domain reads AAGVIQSPRHLIKEKRETATLKCYPIPRHDTVYWYQQGPGQDPQFLISFYEKMQSDKGSIPDRFSAQQFSDYHSELNMSSLELGDSALYFCASSLVRGTTGSNEKLFFGSGTQLSVL.

This chain connects TRBV20-1 to TRBJ1-3, with a possible D match to TRBD1 (5 bases). This CDR3 region has 17 residues. CDR1 is DFQATT, CDR2 SNEGSKA, per germline (reference sequence). Between the trimmed V and J ends, which lost 3 bases and 0 bases, there was a span of 18 bases. The CDR3 protein is CSASPGLPMHSGNTIYF. Written as DNA, the CDR3 is TGCAGTGCTAGTCCGGGACTCCCGATGCACTCTGGAAACACCATATATTTT.

The chain uses TRBV19 and TRBJ1-2; TRBD1 matches at 8 bases. V was clipped by 3 bases and J by 8 bases; unmatched bases: 11. Germline V gene lookup returns CDR1 LNHDA and CDR2 SQIVND (reference sequence). There are 15 residues in the CDR3. CDR3 coding DNA: TGTGCCAGTAGTATTGTGGTATCAGGGGGCGGGGGCTACACCTTC. Its translation is CASSIVVSGGGGYTF.

The genes are TRBV10-3 and TRBJ1-1; 7 bases fit TRBD1. CDR3 length equals 14 residues. The V gene's germline CDR1 is ENHRY and CDR2 SYGVKD. V shed 9 bases and J 1 base; nucleotides not matched to a gene: 8. CDR3 sequence: CAIRQGTRNTEAFF. CDR3 DNA: TGTGCCATAAGACAGGGAACTAGGAACACTGAAGCTTTCTTT.

This chain uses TRBV5-1 with TRBJ2-1, with D unclear. Germline V gene lookup returns CDR1 SGHRS and CDR2 YFSETQ. The CDR3 contains 15 residues. V was pared by 0 bases and J by 1 base, with 8 bases between. CDR3 nucleotide sequence: TGCGCCAGCAGCTTGGGTAGTCCGTCCTACAATGAGCAGTTCTTC. Amino acids: CASSLGSPSYNEQFF.